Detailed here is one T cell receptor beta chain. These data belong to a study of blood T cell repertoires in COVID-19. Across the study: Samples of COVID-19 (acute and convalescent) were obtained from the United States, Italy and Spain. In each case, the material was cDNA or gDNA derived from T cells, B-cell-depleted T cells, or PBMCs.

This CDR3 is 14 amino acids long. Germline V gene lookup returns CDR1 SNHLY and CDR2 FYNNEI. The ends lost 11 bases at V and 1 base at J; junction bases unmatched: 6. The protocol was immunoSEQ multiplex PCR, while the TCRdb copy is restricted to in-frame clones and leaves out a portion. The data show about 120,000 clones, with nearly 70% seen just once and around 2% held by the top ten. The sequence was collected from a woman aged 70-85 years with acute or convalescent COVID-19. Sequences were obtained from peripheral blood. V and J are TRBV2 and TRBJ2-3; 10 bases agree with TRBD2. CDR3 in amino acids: CAGSGTSGTDTQYF. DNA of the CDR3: TGTGCCGGATCCGGGACTAGCGGCACAGATACGCAGTATTTT.